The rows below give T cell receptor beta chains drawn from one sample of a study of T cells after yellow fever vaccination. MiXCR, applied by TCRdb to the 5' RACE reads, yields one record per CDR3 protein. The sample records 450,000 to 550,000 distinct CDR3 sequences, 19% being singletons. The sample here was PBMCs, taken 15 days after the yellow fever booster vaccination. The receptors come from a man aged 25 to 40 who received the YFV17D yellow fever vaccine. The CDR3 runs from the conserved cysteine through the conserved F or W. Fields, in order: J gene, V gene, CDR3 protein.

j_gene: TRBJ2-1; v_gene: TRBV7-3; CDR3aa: CASSLGGRTYNEQFF
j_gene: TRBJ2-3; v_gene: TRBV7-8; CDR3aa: CASAPSADTQYF
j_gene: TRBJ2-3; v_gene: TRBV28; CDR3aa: CASSSLGGYGTDTQYF
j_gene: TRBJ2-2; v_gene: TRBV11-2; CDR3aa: CASSPALDTGELFF
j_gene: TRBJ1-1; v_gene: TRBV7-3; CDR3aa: CASSLRPLRQGRNTEAFF
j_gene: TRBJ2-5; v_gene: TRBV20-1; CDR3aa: CSAREVRETQYF
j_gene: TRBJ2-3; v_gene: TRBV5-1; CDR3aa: CASSQPGRPSTDTQYF
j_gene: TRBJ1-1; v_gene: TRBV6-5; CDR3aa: CASSYSGQPNTEAFF
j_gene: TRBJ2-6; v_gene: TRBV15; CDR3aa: CATSREDSGANVLTF
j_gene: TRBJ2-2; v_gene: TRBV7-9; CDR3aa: CASSRYRVGELFF
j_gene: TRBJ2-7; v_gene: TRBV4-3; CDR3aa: CASSQFGQGLYEQYF
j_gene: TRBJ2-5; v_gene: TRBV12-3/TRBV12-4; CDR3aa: CASGPTGTETQYF
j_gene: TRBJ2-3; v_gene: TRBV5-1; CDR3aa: CASSLRTGTDTQYF
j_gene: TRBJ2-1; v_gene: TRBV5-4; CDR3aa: CASTLGGGNNEQFF
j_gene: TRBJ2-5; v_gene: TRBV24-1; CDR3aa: CATSDPPGGVETQYF
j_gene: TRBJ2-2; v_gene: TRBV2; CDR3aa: CASSSRSSGGLWGELFF
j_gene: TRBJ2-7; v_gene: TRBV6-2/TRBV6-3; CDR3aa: CASSYGTDLYEQYF
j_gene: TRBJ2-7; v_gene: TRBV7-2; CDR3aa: CASSLGASGNYEQYF
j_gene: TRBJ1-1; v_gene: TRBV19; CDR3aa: CASSINRVNTEAFF
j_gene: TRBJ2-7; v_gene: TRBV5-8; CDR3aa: CASSSRDTLYEQYF
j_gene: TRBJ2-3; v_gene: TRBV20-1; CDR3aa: CSGEGIPDTQYF
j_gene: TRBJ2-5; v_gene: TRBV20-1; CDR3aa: CSASTDTLGSGSGVTKETQYF
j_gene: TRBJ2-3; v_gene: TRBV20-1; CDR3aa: CSARSLAGADTQYF
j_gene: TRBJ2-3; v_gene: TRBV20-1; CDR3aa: CSARDLGRTDTQYF
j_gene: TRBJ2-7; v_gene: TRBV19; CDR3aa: CASSGGSGVYEQYF
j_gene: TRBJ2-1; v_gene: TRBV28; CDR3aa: CASSLPSGGAYNEQFF
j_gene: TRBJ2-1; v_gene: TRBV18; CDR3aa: CASSPSYNEQFF
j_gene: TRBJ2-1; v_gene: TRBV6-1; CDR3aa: CASSEARAVRAGNYNEQFF
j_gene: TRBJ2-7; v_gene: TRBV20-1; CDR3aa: CSATPIVAYEQYF
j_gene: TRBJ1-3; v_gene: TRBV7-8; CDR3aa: CASRGGQTGNTIYF
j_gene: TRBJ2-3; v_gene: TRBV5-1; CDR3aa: CASSLGGTSGTTDTQYF
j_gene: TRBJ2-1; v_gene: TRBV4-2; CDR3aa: CASSPNNGLEQFF
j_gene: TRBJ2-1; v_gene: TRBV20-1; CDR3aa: CSAPLRNGLSYNEQFF
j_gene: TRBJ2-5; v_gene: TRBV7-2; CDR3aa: CASIGLGETQYF
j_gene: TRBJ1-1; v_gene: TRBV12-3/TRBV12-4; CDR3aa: CASSQDHTEAFF
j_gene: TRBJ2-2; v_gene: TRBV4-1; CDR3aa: CASSQEITGELFF
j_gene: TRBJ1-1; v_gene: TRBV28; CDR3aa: CASSYASLEAFF
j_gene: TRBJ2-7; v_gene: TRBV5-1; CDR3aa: CASSLDNPGEQYF
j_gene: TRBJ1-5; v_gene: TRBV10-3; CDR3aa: CAISVGGGQPQHF
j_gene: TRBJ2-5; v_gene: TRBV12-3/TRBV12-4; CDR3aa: CASSIYRGETQYF
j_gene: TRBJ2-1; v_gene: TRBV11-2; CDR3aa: CASSNGLGVGNEQFF
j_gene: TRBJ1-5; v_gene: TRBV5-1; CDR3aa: CASRVRDNQPQHF